These T cell receptor beta chains were read from a single sample in a study of T cell responses to AZD1222 COVID-19 vaccine. The protocol was immunoSEQ multiplex PCR, while the TCRdb copy is restricted to in-frame clones and leaves out a portion. The sample holds 110,000 to 150,000 clones; 70% to 90% are singletons and the top ten take 5.5%. This specimen consisted of peripheral blood, obtained on day 0 of AZD1222 vaccination. Receptors were obtained from an adult in good health. The CDR3 runs from the conserved cysteine through the conserved F or W. Each record gives: D gene, CDR3 length, clone size, V gene, J gene, CDR3 protein, CDR3 DNA. The D gene is left open where the match is weak. Expanded clones get a size class; other rows say once, few or many, or leave the size out.

D gene: TRBD2
CDR3 length: 16
clone size: -
V gene: TRBV7-8
J gene: TRBJ2-1
CDR3 protein: CASSLPGTSPYNEQFF
CDR3 DNA: TGTGCCAGCAGCTTACCCGGGACTAGCCCCTACAATGAGCAGTTCTTC

D gene: -
CDR3 length: 13
clone size: -
V gene: TRBV29-1
J gene: TRBJ1-1
CDR3 protein: CSVEGRRNTEAFF
CDR3 DNA: TGCAGCGTTGAAGGCAGACGGAACACTGAAGCTTTCTTT

D gene: -
CDR3 length: 13
clone size: -
V gene: TRBV5-4
J gene: TRBJ1-1
CDR3 protein: CASSFLGASEAFF
CDR3 DNA: TGTGCCAGCAGCTTTTTAGGCGCGAGTGAAGCTTTCTTT

D gene: TRBD1
CDR3 length: 17
clone size: -
V gene: TRBV7-6
J gene: TRBJ2-7
CDR3 protein: CASSLGGTEDPTYEQYF
CDR3 DNA: TGTGCCAGCAGCTTAGGGGGGACAGAGGATCCCACCTACGAGCAGTACTTC

D gene: -
CDR3 length: 12
clone size: -
V gene: TRBV27
J gene: TRBJ2-1
CDR3 protein: CASSPSHREQFF
CDR3 DNA: TGTGCCAGCAGTCCCAGCCACCGTGAGCAGTTCTTC

D gene: -
CDR3 length: 13
clone size: -
V gene: TRBV6-5
J gene: TRBJ1-5
CDR3 protein: CASSYQGHQPQHF
CDR3 DNA: TGTGCCAGCAGTTACCAGGGGCACCAGCCCCAGCATTTT

D gene: TRBD1
CDR3 length: 17
clone size: -
V gene: TRBV28
J gene: TRBJ1-5
CDR3 protein: CASSLGQGRASNQPQHF
CDR3 DNA: TGTGCCAGCAGTTTAGGACAGGGACGGGCTAGCAATCAGCCCCAGCATTTT

D gene: TRBD2
CDR3 length: 15
clone size: -
V gene: TRBV5-8
J gene: TRBJ2-2
CDR3 protein: CASSSRGLAAGELFF
CDR3 DNA: TGTGCCAGCAGCTCAAGGGGACTAGCGGCCGGGGAGCTGTTTTTT

D gene: TRBD1
CDR3 length: 15
clone size: once
V gene: TRBV30
J gene: TRBJ2-7
CDR3 protein: CACWTWTGASYEQYF
CDR3 DNA: TGTGCCTGTTGGACTTGGACAGGGGCCTCCTACGAGCAGTACTTC

D gene: TRBD1
CDR3 length: 14
clone size: -
V gene: TRBV7-6
J gene: TRBJ2-7
CDR3 protein: CASSPRTGPYEQYF
CDR3 DNA: TGTGCCAGCAGCCCCCGGACAGGACCCTACGAGCAGTACTTC

D gene: -
CDR3 length: 15
clone size: once
V gene: TRBV7-3
J gene: TRBJ2-1
CDR3 protein: CASSLQGLGYNEQFF
CDR3 DNA: TGTGCCAGCAGCCTACAGGGCCTGGGGTACAATGAGCAGTTCTTC

D gene: TRBD2
CDR3 length: 17
clone size: once
V gene: TRBV4-3
J gene: TRBJ2-7
CDR3 protein: CASSQAISGRSSYEQYF
CDR3 DNA: TGCGCCAGCAGCCAAGCTATTAGCGGGCGAAGCTCCTACGAGCAGTACTTC

D gene: -
CDR3 length: 13
clone size: -
V gene: TRBV7-3
J gene: TRBJ2-7
CDR3 protein: CASSWGSSYEQYF
CDR3 DNA: TGTGCCAGCAGCTGGGGGAGCTCCTACGAGCAGTACTTC

D gene: -
CDR3 length: 14
clone size: -
V gene: TRBV27
J gene: TRBJ2-5
CDR3 protein: CASSFLRERETQYF
CDR3 DNA: TGTGCCAGCAGTTTCCTCCGGGAGCGGGAGACCCAGTACTTC

D gene: -
CDR3 length: 19
clone size: -
V gene: TRBV3-1/TRBV3-2
J gene: TRBJ1-5
CDR3 protein: CASSQDEGASTVRNQPQHF
CDR3 DNA: TGTGCCAGCAGCCAAGATGAAGGCGCCTCGACAGTCCGCAATCAGCCCCAGCATTTT

D gene: -
CDR3 length: 12
clone size: few
V gene: TRBV7-9
J gene: TRBJ1-1
CDR3 protein: CASRFREAEAFF
CDR3 DNA: TGTGCCAGCAGATTTAGGGAGGCTGAAGCTTTCTTT

D gene: -
CDR3 length: 14
clone size: -
V gene: TRBV27
J gene: TRBJ1-3
CDR3 protein: CASSSSPRGNTIYF
CDR3 DNA: TGTGCCAGCAGTTCCTCCCCCAGGGGAAACACCATATATTTT

D gene: TRBD2
CDR3 length: 16
clone size: -
V gene: TRBV4-1
J gene: TRBJ2-7
CDR3 protein: CASSHNLAERSYEQYF
CDR3 DNA: TGCGCCAGCAGCCATAACCTAGCGGAACGTTCCTACGAGCAGTACTTC

D gene: TRBD1
CDR3 length: 16
clone size: -
V gene: TRBV9
J gene: TRBJ1-2
CDR3 protein: CASSASGQGPNYGYTF
CDR3 DNA: TGTGCCAGCAGCGCTTCCGGACAGGGTCCTAACTATGGCTACACCTTC

D gene: -
CDR3 length: 17
clone size: -
V gene: TRBV18
J gene: TRBJ1-3
CDR3 protein: CASSPTIGSSSGNTIYF
CDR3 DNA: TGTGCCAGCTCACCGACCATCGGGAGTAGCTCTGGAAACACCATATATTTT

D gene: -
CDR3 length: 14
clone size: -
V gene: TRBV7-6
J gene: TRBJ1-1
CDR3 protein: CASSLSRGNTEAFF
CDR3 DNA: TGTGCCAGCAGCTTAAGCAGGGGGAACACTGAAGCTTTCTTT

D gene: TRBD1
CDR3 length: 17
clone size: -
V gene: TRBV27
J gene: TRBJ1-5
CDR3 protein: CASSPIPGQGFNQPQHF
CDR3 DNA: TGTGCCAGCAGTCCAATTCCGGGACAGGGGTTTAATCAGCCCCAGCATTTT

D gene: TRBD2
CDR3 length: 19
clone size: -
V gene: TRBV3-1/TRBV3-2
J gene: TRBJ2-1
CDR3 protein: CASSQEMSRLAVRGNEQFF
CDR3 DNA: TGTGCCAGCAGCCAAGAAATGTCTAGGCTAGCGGTTAGAGGTAATGAGCAGTTCTTC

D gene: -
CDR3 length: 14
clone size: -
V gene: TRBV5-5
J gene: TRBJ1-2
CDR3 protein: CASSLGAMRYGYTF
CDR3 DNA: TGTGCCAGCAGCTTGGGTGCTATGCGCTATGGCTACACCTTC